This T cell receptor beta chain was sequenced during a study of chemoradiotherapy in HPV16-positive cancers. This clone appeared a single time. Sequencing was performed with immunoSEQ multiplex PCR; in TCRdb, only in-frame clones are kept and a portion is missing. Altogether under 35,000 clones are present, 88% being singletons, with the ten largest covering around 5%. CDR3 size: 16 residues. V was cut by 0 bases and J by 5 bases, with 16 bases left in between. Germline values: CDR1 MNHEY, CDR2 SVGAGI. The rearrangement links TRBV6-5 to TRBJ2-5; possible D gene TRBD1, 6 bases. This TCR was recovered from a human donor with HPV-associated anogenital cancer. Sample: blood, taken from a patient who underwent chemoradiotherapy. The CDR3 sequence is CASSYSSPGQGETQYF. CDR3 DNA sequence: TGTGCCAGCAGTTACTCGAGCCCAGGGCAGGGGGAGACCCAGTACTTC.